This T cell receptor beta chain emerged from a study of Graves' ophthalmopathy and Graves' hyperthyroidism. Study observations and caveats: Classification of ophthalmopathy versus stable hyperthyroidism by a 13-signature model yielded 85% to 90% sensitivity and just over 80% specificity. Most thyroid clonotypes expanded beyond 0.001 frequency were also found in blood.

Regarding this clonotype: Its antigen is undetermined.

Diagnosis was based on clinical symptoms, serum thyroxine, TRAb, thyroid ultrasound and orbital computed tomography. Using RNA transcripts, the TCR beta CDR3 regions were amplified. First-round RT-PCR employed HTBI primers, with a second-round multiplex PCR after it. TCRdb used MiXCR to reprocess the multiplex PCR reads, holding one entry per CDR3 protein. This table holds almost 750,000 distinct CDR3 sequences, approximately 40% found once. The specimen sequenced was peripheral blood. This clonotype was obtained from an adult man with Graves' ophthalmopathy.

The CDR3 region is CATSETGTAANEKLFF. DNA of the CDR3: TGTGCCACCAGTGAGACCGGGACAGCCGCTAATGAAAAACTGTTTTTT. V is TRBV24-1 and J is TRBJ1-4; 7 bases are a match to TRBD1. The CDR3 sequence is 16 residues long. After removal of 4 bases from V and 3 bases from J, the junction contained 7 bases not matched to a gene. Looked up from germline, CDR1 is KGHDR and CDR2 is SFDVKD.